The sequence of this TCR beta chain was determined in a study of cytomegalovirus exposure and HLA in healthy donors. Whole-study context: A previous analysis identified about 110 million unique TCR beta sequences derived from around 200 million T cells.

There are 19 residues in the CDR3. J was trimmed by 3 bases and V by 4 bases; bases with no gene match: 15. The germline gives CDR1 LGHNA, CDR2 YNFKEQ. Primers included in the PCR were 60 Vbeta and 13 Jbeta primers. Authors' data handling: Unique TCR beta chains totaled 65 million to 95 million in a later count, with approximately 11 million of them shared. The protocol was immunoSEQ multiplex PCR, while the TCRdb copy is restricted to in-frame clones and leaves out a portion. That table furnishes V, J and clone size, whereas the DNA furnished D and trimming. The sample has around 80,000 clones, 70% to 80% seen once; the top ten hold more than 8%.

Sequencing input: PBMCs. This TCR was sampled from a man between 40 and 49 years old in good health and CMV-seropositive. This rearrangement joins TRBV4-2 to TRBJ2-2, with 9 bases fitting TRBD2. The DNA of the CDR3 is TGTGCCAGCAGCCCCGAGGGGGTAGCGGGAGTTCGAGACACCGGGGAGCTGTTTTTT. Translating it yields CASSPEGVAGVRDTGELFF.